The sequence of this TCR beta chain was determined in a study of T cell changes during pregnancy in multiple sclerosis. The method was immunoSEQ multiplex PCR; TCRdb's version includes in-frame clones alone and lacks a portion of them. The profile covers some 89,000 clones, with about 94% appearing a single time and 2% to 3% taken by the ten largest. The sample consisted of peripheral blood, taken in the third trimester of pregnancy. The sequence derives from a female donor with multiple sclerosis, enrolled in a pregnancy study.

The DNA of the CDR3 is TGTGCCAGTAGGACGTCGGGACAGGGAGACACGCAGTATTTT. Amino acids: CASRTSGQGDTQYF. This chain joins TRBV19 and TRBJ2-3; 9 bases are shared with TRBD1. The ends lost 6 bases at V and 9 bases at J; junction bases unmatched: 10. Looked up from germline, CDR1 is LNHDA and CDR2 is SQIVND (reference sequence). The CDR3 is 14 residues long.